Sequencing of this T cell receptor beta chain was carried out in a study of cytomegalovirus exposure and HLA in healthy donors. It was with 60 Vbeta and 13 Jbeta primers that the PCR ran. TCRdb's table, derived via immunoSEQ multiplex PCR, lists solely in-frame clones and lacks some. This table holds more than 85,000 clones, 83% found once. Concerning this clone: Antigen: not known.

With 5 bases clipped from V and 1 base from J, the junction kept 1 base outside the gene matches. The CDR3 extends over 13 amino acids. Germline-derived CDR1 and CDR2 are MNHNY and SVGAGI (reference sequence). The study's findings and limits: Earlier results showed most TCR beta V segments being productive about 87% or about 30% of the time.

The TCR was taken from a young man in good health and CMV-seronegative. The J gene is TRBJ1-1, the V gene TRBV6-6, with 7 bases aligning to TRBD1. Input material: PBMCs. The CDR3 protein is CASSEGANTEAFF. The DNA of the CDR3 is TGTGCCAGCAGTGAGGGGGCGAACACTGAAGCTTTCTTT.